This paragraph covers one T cell receptor beta chain sequence. Its matching antigen is unknown. This specimen belongs to a study of graft-versus-host responses after intestinal transplantation. The overall study: Following induction with anti-thymocyte globulin, all recipients were given tacrolimus and steroids for 2 to 4 years.

Sequencing used immunoSEQ multiplex PCR; TCRdb keeps in-frame clones, though not all of them. The data show roughly 97,000 clones, with roughly 90% seen just once and 0.7% to 0.9% held by the top ten. Study-level points and caveats: Detection of GvH clones occurred in recipient marrow, and some had their first appearance in ileum or blood. Early post-transplant HvG declines tracked with peak circulating GvH clone levels.

CDR1 is SGHRS, CDR2 YFSETQ, per germline. This CDR3 spans 14 amino acids. Trimming pared 0 bases from V and 4 bases from J, leaving 7 bases between. This sequence was found in a human donor who received an intestinal transplant. Sequencing was performed on unstimulated CD4+ T cells sorted from spleen or lymph node cells, taken before intestinal transplant. The rearrangement links TRBV5-1 to TRBJ2-2; D is undetermined. This chain's CDR3 is CASSLAEVTGELFF. As DNA, the CDR3 is TGCGCCAGCAGCTTGGCCGAGGTCACCGGGGAGCTGTTTTTT.